The 8 T cell receptor beta chains below come from one sample, sequenced in a study of beta chain features in type 1 diabetes. Investigators reverse transcribed all isolated RNA, so they sequenced expressed TCRB transcripts. The table came from immunoSEQ multiplex PCR; TCRdb's copy has only in-frame clones and leaves some out. The sample yields some 100,000 clones, less than 40% seen once. The sequencing input was stem cell memory CD4+ T cells from blood. The receptors shown here come from a woman aged 18-29 years in good health.

The V and J genes are TRBV19 and TRBJ2-7; D perhaps matches TRBD2 (6 bases). The CDR3 covers 16 residues. Trimming took off 5 bases at V and 5 bases at J, with 22 bases between the two ends. In germline, CDR1 is LNHDA, CDR2 SQIVND (reference sequence). The CDR3 bases are TGTGCCAGTAGTGTCTTTTGGAGGGGAGCGGCCGACGAGCAGTACTTC. Its translation: CASSVFWRGAADEQYF. Variable domain in full (rest from reference TRBV19 and TRBJ2-7): DGGITQSPKYLFRKEGQNVTLSCEQNLNHDAMYWYRQDPGQGLRLIYYSQIVNDFQKGDIAEGYSVSREKKESFPLTVTSAQKNPTAFYLCASSVFWRGAADEQYFGPGTRLTVT.

V usage is TRBV5-1 and J usage is TRBJ2-5; 13 nucleotides agree with TRBD2. The closer fit of TRBJ2-7 to the DNA end suggests the J call may be wrong. The CDR3 loop spans 16 amino acids. The germline CDR1 and CDR2 sequences are SGHRS and YFSETQ. The CDR3 here is CASRWIGTSGAYEQYF. The DNA for the CDR3 is TGCGCCAGCAGATGGATAGGGACTAGCGGGGCCTACGAGCAGTACTTC.

This chain links TRBV9 with TRBJ1-2; D might be TRBD1 (6 bases). The V end was cut by 3 bases, the J end by 4 bases, with 19 bases between. Per the germline V gene, CDR1 is SGDLS and CDR2 is YYNGEE. The CDR3 spans 16 residues. The chain's CDR3 is CASSGFGVRGSYGYTF. The CDR3 DNA is TGTGCCAGCAGCGGATTTGGGGTAAGGGGGAGCTATGGCTACACCTTC.

This clone occurred a few times. The chain joins TRBV10-3 to TRBJ2-5; the match to TRBD1 covers 7 bases. The CDR3 has 12 amino acids. The ends lost 6 bases at V and 5 bases at J; junction bases unmatched: 3. Germline CDR1 reads ENHRY; CDR2 reads SYGVKD. CDR3: CAISLQGETQYF. The CDR3 nucleotides are TGTGCCATCAGCCTACAGGGGGAGACCCAGTACTTC.

This clone was observed a handful of times. This rearrangement joins TRBV14 to TRBJ1-1, with 8 bases aligning to TRBD1. Germline CDR1 SGHDN, CDR2 FVKESK. The CDR3 contains 15 residues. V shed 3 bases and J 4 bases; nucleotides not matched to a gene: 7. This CDR3 is CASSHLTGDLTEAFF. CDR3 nucleotide sequence: TGTGCCAGCAGCCACTTGACAGGGGACCTCACTGAAGCTTTCTTT. Combining the CDR3 with reference TRBV14 and TRBJ1-1 gives the whole variable domain EAGVTQFPSHSVIEKGQTVTLRCDPISGHDNLYWYRRVMGKEIKFLLHFVKESKQDESGMPNNRFLAERTGGTYSTLKVQPAELEDSGVYFCASSHLTGDLTEAFFGQGTRLTVV.

The V and J genes are TRBV7-8 and TRBJ1-1, with D unresolved. Germline assignment: CDR1 SGHVS and CDR2 FQNEAQ. With 4 bases removed from V and 3 bases from J, the gap between germline ends came to 3 bases. This CDR3 is built from 11 residues. CDR3 sequence reads: CASSSYTEAFF. In DNA form, the CDR3 reads TGTGCCAGCAGCTCCTACACTGAAGCTTTCTTT.

This clone was recorded a few times. Other nucleotide sequences from this sample produce the same CDR3. This sequence joins TRBV19 and TRBJ1-5; unclear D gene. V lost 7 bases and J 7 bases, leaving 14 bases between the germline ends. Germline assignment: CDR1 LNHDA and CDR2 SQIVND (reference sequence). The CDR3 runs 13 residues. Written as DNA, the CDR3 is TGTGCCAGTACCCGTGGACGGGGACAGCCCCAGCATTTT. It yields the protein CASTRGRGQPQHF.

The V gene is TRBV10-1, the J gene TRBJ1-2, with D perhaps TRBD1 (5 bases). The CDR3 has 13 residues. The germline V and J ends were trimmed by 6 bases and 4 bases, with 12 bases remaining between them. Germline V CDR1 and CDR2: WNHNN, SYGVQD (reference sequence). The CDR3 nucleotides read TGCGCCAGCAGCCCTGACAGACTCTATGGCTACACCTTC. This translates into CASSPDRLYGYTF.